These 8 T cell receptor beta chains came from one sample sequenced in a study of cytomegalovirus exposure and HLA in healthy donors. Use of 60 Vbeta and 13 Jbeta primers characterized the PCR. Data came from immunoSEQ multiplex PCR; TCRdb stores just in-frame clones and leaves some out. The table lists approximately 150,000 clones, roughly 70% of them singletons, with approximately 3% in the top ten. The specimen sequenced was PBMCs. These receptors were collected from a male donor in good health and CMV-seronegative.

The chain recombines TRBV5-1 with TRBJ2-2, with D possibly TRBD2 on 5 matching bases. The V gene's germline CDR1 is SGHRS and CDR2 YFSETQ. This CDR3 is built from 13 residues. V gave up 6 bases and J gave up 7 bases, with 13 bases separating them. CDR3 region: CASNLDSDGELFF. The DNA for the CDR3 is TGCGCCAGCAACCTGGACTCCGACGGGGAGCTGTTTTTT.

The chain carries TRBV28 and TRBJ2-2, with TRBD1 matching over 7 bases. Looked up from germline, CDR1 is MDHEN and CDR2 is SYDVKM. The CDR3 spans 15 residues. V dropped 3 bases and J dropped 4; count of bases not matched to a gene: 5. The CDR3 loop is CASSLRQGGTGELFF. CDR3 sequence (DNA): TGTGCCAGCAGTTTGCGACAGGGCGGCACCGGGGAGCTGTTTTTT. Combining the CDR3 with reference TRBV28 and TRBJ2-2 gives the whole variable domain DVKVTQSSRYLVKRTGEKVFLECVQDMDHENMFWYRQDPGLGLRLIYFSYDVKMKEKGDIPEGYSVSREKKERFSLILESASTNQTSMYLCASSLRQGGTGELFFGEGSRLTVL.

The chain employs TRBV28 and TRBJ1-1; 9 bases agree with TRBD1. This CDR3 has 19 amino acids. CDR1 and CDR2 (germline): MDHEN, SYDVKM. V lost 5 bases to trimming and J lost 2 bases; unmatched junction nucleotides: 18. The CDR3 DNA follows: TGTGCCAGCAGTCCGACCGCGTTCTTTATGGACAGGGGCAACACTGAAGCTTTCTTT. Translating it yields CASSPTAFFMDRGNTEAFF.

This clone appeared a single time. The J gene is TRBJ2-7, the V gene TRBV5-8, with a weak D call TRBD2 (7 bases). The CDR3 covers 15 residues. CDR1 is SGHTS and CDR2 is YDEGEE in the germline V gene. The V end was cut by 6 bases, the J end by 0 bases, with 16 bases between. CDR3 loop: CASTRGEGHSYEQYF. The CDR3 DNA is TGTGCCAGCACCCGGGGGGAGGGACACTCCTACGAGCAGTACTTC.

This clone appeared a single time. V is TRBV18 and J is TRBJ2-5; TRBD1 is a possible D gene (5 bases). CDR1 KGHSH and CDR2 LQKENI come from the germline V gene. This CDR3 is built from 13 residues. V was pared by 3 bases and J by 2 bases, with 7 bases between. The CDR3 bases are TGTGCCAGCTCACCCCAGGGACAAGAGACCCAGTACTTC. This translates into CASSPQGQETQYF. Full variable domain (remainder filled in from reference TRBV18 and TRBJ2-5): NAGVMQNPRHLVRRRGQEARLRCSPMKGHSHVYWYRQLPEEGLKFMVYLQKENIIDESGMPKERFSAEFPKEGPSILRIQQVVRGDSAAYFCASSPQGQETQYFGPGTRLLVL.

This chain uses TRBV7-3 with TRBJ2-1; 7 nucleotides agree with TRBD2. With V trimmed by 1 base and J by 3 bases, 6 bases remained unmatched. The CDR3 has 16 residues. CDR1 SGHTA and CDR2 FQGTGA come from the germline V gene. CDR3 loop: CASSLNLAGVYNEQFF. CDR3 nucleotides: TGTGCCAGCAGCTTAAATCTGGCGGGGGTCTACAATGAGCAGTTCTTC.

The chain links TRBV19 to TRBJ2-3; TRBD1 matches at 7 bases. The V gene end was trimmed by 4 bases and the J gene end by 3 bases; junction bases not matched to a gene: 7. This CDR3 is 15 amino acids long. Germline CDR1 is LNHDA and CDR2 is SQIVND (reference sequence). This chain's CDR3 is CASSTPGTATDTQYF. The CDR3 DNA reads TGTGCCAGTAGTACCCCCGGGACAGCAACAGATACGCAGTATTTT.

The rearrangement uses TRBV6-6 and TRBJ2-2, with a weak D call TRBD1 (5 bases). The CDR3 is 14 amino acids. V gave up 2 bases and J gave up 11 bases, with 15 bases separating them. Germline V lookup: CDR1 MNHNY, CDR2 SVGAGI (reference sequence). Here the CDR3 reads CASSYADKPGELFF. The CDR3, as DNA: TGTGCCAGCAGTTACGCGGACAAGCCTGGCGAGCTGTTTTTT.